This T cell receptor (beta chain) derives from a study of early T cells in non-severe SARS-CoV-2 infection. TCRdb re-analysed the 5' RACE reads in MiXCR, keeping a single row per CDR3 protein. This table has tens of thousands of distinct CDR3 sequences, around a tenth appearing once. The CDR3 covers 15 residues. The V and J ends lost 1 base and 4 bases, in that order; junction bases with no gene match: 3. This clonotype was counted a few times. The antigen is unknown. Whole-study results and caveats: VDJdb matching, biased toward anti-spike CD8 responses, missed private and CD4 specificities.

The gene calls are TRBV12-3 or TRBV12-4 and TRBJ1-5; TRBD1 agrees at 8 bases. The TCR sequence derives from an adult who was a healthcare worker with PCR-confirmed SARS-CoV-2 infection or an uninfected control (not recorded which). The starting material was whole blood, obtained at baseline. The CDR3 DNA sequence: TGTGCCAGCAGTTTAGAACAGGGGGGAAATCAGCCCCAGCATTTT. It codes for CASSLEQGGNQPQHF.